This T cell receptor beta chain was obtained from a study of blood T cell repertoires in COVID-19. The assay was immunoSEQ multiplex PCR, and TCRdb's table has in-frame clones only and misses some. The data hold 210,000 or so clones, with around 82% observed a single time. The ends were cut back, 6 bases at V and 14 bases at J, with 26 bases in the middle. There are 15 residues in the CDR3. Germline assignment: CDR1 MNHEY and CDR2 SVGAGI. The source is a middle-aged woman with acute or convalescent COVID-19. V gene TRBV6-5 combines with J gene TRBJ2-1; D perhaps matches TRBD2 (6 bases). The specimen sequenced was peripheral blood. CDR3 DNA sequence: TGTGCCAGCAGAAAAAACCGGGAGTCCAATCCATGGGAGTTCTTC. This translates into CASRKNRESNPWEFF.